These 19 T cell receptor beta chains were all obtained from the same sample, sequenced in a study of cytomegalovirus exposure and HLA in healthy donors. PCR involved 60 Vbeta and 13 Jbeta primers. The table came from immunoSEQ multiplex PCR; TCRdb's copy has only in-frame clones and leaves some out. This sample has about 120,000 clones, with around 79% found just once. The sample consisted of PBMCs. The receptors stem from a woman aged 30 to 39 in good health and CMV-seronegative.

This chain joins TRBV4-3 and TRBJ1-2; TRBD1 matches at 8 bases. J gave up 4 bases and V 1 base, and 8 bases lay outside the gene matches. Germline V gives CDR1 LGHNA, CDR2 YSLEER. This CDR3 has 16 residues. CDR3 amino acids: CASSQGGRGLFYGYTF. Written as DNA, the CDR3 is TGCGCCAGCAGCCAAGGCGGCAGGGGGCTCTTCTATGGCTACACCTTC.

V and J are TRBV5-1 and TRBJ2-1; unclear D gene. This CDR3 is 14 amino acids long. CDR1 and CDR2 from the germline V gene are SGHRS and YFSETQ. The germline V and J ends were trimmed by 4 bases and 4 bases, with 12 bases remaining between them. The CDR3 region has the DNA TGCGCCAGCAGCGCCTCAGGAATATACAATGAGCAGTTCTTC. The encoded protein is CASSASGIYNEQFF.

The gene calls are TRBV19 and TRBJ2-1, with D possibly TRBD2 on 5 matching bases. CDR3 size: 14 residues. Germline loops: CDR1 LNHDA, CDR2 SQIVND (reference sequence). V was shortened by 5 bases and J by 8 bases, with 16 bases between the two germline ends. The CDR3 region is CASSLGLTEDEQFF. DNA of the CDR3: TGTGCCAGTAGTTTAGGACTCACGGAGGATGAGCAGTTCTTC.

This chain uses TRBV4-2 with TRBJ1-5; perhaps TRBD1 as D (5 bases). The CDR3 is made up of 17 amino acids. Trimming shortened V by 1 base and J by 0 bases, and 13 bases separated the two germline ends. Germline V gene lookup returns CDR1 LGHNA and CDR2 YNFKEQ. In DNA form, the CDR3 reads TGTGCCAGCAGCCAAGTAGGGGCACCTTATAGCAATCAGCCCCAGCATTTT. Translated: CASSQVGAPYSNQPQHF.

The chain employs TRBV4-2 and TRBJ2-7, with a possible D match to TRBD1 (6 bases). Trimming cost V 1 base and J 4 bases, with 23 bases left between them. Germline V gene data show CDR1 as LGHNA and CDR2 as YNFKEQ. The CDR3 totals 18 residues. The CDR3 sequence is CASSQGRIRVPQGYEQYF. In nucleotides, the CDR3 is TGTGCCAGCAGCCAAGGGCGAATTAGAGTTCCTCAGGGGTACGAGCAGTACTTC.

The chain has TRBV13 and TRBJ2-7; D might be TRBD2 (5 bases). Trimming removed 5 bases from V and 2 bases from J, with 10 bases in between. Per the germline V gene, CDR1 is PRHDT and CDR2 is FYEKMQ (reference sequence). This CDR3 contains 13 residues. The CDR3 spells CASSAGPTYEQYF. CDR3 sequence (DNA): TGTGCCAGCAGCGCGGGCCCGACCTACGAGCAGTACTTC. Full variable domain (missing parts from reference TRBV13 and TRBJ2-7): AAGVIQSPRHLIKEKRETATLKCYPIPRHDTVYWYQQGPGQDPQFLISFYEKMQSDKGSIPDRFSAQQFSDYHSELNMSSLELGDSALYFCASSAGPTYEQYFGPGTRLTVT.

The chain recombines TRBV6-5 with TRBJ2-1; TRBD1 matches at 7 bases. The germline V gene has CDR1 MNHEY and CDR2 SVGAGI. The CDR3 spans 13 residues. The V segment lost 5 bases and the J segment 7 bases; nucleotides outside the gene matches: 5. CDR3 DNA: TGTGCCAGCAGTCCGGGGACAGCTAATGAGCAGTTCTTC. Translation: CASSPGTANEQFF.

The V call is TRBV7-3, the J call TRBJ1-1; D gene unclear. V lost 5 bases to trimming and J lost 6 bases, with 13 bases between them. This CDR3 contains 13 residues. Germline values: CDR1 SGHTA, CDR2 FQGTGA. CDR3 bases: TGTGCCAGCAGCGACGGGGTTGGCGCTGAAGCTTTCTTT. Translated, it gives CASSDGVGAEAFF.

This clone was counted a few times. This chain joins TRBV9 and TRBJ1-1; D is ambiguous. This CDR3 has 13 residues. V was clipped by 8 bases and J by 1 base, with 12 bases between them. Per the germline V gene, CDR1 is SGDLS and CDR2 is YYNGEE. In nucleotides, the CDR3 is TGTGCCAGTAAAGAGGTAGGGAACACTGAAGCTTTCTTT. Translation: CASKEVGNTEAFF.

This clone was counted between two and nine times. The DNA for the CDR3 is TGTGCCAGCAGCCCGGGACTAGCGGGAGGCCTCCGTGTCGGGGAGCTGTTTTTT. It specifies CASSPGLAGGLRVGELFF. V gene TRBV7-2 combines with J gene TRBJ2-2, with 15 bases aligning to TRBD2. Trimming cost V 5 bases and J 7 bases; bases outside gene matches: 11. The CDR3 length is 18 residues. Germline V CDR1 and CDR2: SGHTA, FQGNSA.

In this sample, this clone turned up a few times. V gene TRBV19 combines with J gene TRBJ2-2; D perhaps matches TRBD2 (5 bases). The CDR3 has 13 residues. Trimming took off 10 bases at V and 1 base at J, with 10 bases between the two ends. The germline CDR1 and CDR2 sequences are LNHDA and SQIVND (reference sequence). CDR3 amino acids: CATRGGNTGELFF. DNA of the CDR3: TGTGCCACCAGAGGAGGGAACACCGGGGAGCTGTTTTTT. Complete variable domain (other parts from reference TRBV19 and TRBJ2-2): DGGITQSPKYLFRKEGQNVTLSCEQNLNHDAMYWYRQDPGQGLRLIYYSQIVNDFQKGDIAEGYSVSREKKESFPLTVTSAQKNPTAFYLCATRGGNTGELFFGEGSRLTVL.

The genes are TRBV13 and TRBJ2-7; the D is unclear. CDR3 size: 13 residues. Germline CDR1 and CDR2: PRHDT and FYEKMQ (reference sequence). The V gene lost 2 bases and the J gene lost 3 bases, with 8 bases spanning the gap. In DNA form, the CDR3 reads TGTGCCAGCAGCTTAAACGGTTTCTACGAGCAGTACTTC. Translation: CASSLNGFYEQYF.

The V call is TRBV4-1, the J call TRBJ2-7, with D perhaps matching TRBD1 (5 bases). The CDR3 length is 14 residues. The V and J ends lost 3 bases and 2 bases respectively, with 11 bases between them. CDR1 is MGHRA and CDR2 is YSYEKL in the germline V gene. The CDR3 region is CASSQLQGPYEQYF. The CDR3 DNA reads TGCGCCAGCAGCCAGCTCCAGGGCCCCTACGAGCAGTACTTC.

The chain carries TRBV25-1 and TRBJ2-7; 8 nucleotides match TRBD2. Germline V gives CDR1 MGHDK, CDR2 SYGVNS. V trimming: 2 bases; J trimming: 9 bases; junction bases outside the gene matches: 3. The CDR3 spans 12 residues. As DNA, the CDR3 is TGTGCCAGCAGTGAAGGGGGACTAGGGCAGTACTTC. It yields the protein CASSEGGLGQYF.

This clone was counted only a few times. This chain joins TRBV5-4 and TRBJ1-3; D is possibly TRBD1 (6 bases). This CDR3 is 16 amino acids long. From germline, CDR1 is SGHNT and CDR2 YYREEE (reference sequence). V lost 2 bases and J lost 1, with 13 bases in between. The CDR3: CASSFQGPASGNTIYF. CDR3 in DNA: TGTGCCAGCAGCTTCCAGGGGCCGGCTTCTGGAAACACCATATATTTT. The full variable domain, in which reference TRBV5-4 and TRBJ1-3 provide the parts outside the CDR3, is ETGVTQSPTHLIKTRGQQVTLRCSSQSGHNTVSWYQQALGQGPQFIFQYYREEENGRGNFPPRFSGLQFPNYSSELNVNALELDDSALYLCASSFQGPASGNTIYFGEGSWLTVV.

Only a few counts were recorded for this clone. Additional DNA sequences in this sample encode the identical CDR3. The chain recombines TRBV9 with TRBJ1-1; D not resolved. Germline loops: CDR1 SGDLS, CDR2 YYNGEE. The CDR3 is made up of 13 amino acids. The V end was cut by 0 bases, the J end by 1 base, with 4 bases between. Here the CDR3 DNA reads TGTGCCAGCAGCGTAGCAGGGAACACTGAAGCTTTCTTT. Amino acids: CASSVAGNTEAFF.

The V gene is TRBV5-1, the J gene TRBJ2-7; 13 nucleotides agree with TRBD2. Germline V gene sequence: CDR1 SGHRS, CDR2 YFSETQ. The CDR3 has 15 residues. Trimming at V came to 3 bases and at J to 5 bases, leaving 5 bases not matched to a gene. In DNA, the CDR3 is TGCGCCAGCAGCTCGACCGGACTAGCGGGGGACGAGCAGTACTTC. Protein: CASSSTGLAGDEQYF. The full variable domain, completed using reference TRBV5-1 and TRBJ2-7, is KAGVTQTPRYLIKTRGQQVTLSCSPISGHRSVSWYQQTPGQGLQFLFEYFSETQRNKGNFPGRFSGRQFSNSRSEMNVSTLELGDSALYLCASSSTGLAGDEQYFGPGTRLTVT.

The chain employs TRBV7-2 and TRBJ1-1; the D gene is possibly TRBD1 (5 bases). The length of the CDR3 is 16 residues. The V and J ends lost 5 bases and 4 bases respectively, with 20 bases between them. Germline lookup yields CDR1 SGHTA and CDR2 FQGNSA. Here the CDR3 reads CASSLLSPTVRTEAFF. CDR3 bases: TGTGCCAGCAGCCTACTGAGTCCGACAGTTCGCACTGAAGCTTTCTTT.

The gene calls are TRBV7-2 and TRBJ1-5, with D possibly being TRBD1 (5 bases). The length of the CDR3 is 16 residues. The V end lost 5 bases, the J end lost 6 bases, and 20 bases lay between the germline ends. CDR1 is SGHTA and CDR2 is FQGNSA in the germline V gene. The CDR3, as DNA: TGTGCCAGCAGCCCCTACCTGGGGGAGGTACGTCAGCCCCAGCATTTT. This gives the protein CASSPYLGEVRQPQHF.